What follows are 28 T cell receptor beta chains derived from one specimen sequenced in a study of blood T cells in healthy people across ages. Then a second PCR, running roughly 7 to 11 cycles, was carried out with a sample-barcoded 5' primer and a J-beta primer mix. TCRdb recomputed calls from the 5' RACE reads with MiXCR, one row per CDR3 protein. The sample includes about 1.7 million distinct CDR3 sequences, 28% seen only once; the top ten take roughly 8.2%. Source material: blood. The receptor set was obtained from a woman aged 30 to 39 in good health.

A few counts support this clonotype. The rearrangement uses TRBV9 and TRBJ2-5; 7 bases match TRBD2. This CDR3 contains 15 residues. The germline CDR1 and CDR2 sequences are SGDLS and YYNGEE. V lost 0 bases to trimming and J lost 2 bases; unmatched junction nucleotides: 4. For the CDR3, the DNA is TGTGCCAGCAGCGTAGGCGGGAGCGCTCAAGAGACCCAGTACTTC. Protein product: CASSVGGSAQETQYF.

This clonotype was found a few times. The chain is built from TRBV3-1 and TRBJ2-7; D unclear. CDR1 LGHDT and CDR2 YNNKEL come from the germline V gene (reference sequence). The ends were cut back, 0 bases at V and 1 base at J, with 7 bases in the middle. The CDR3 spans 14 residues. The CDR3 sequence: CASSQDRWSYEQYF. Here the CDR3 DNA reads TGTGCCAGCAGCCAAGATCGGTGGTCCTACGAGCAGTACTTC.

J is TRBJ1-2 and V is TRBV15; D uncertain. Between the trimmed V and J ends, which lost 1 base and 0 bases, there was a span of 12 bases. The CDR3 totals 16 residues. Germline-derived CDR1 and CDR2 are LNHNV and YYDKDF (reference sequence). The chain's CDR3 is CATSRVGISTNYGYTF. CDR3 bases: TGTGCCACCAGCAGAGTTGGGATTTCGACTAACTATGGCTACACCTTC.

This clonotype has just one count. A much more abundant neighbour one base away suggests this may be a read error. The gene calls are TRBV10-3 and TRBJ2-5; perhaps D is TRBD1 or TRBD2 (5 bases each). Per the germline V gene, CDR1 is ENHRY and CDR2 is SYGVKD. The V end was cut by 9 bases, the J end by 4 bases, with 15 bases between. CDR3 length equals 13 residues. As DNA, the CDR3 is TGTGCCATGTCCGCCGGGACGCGAGAGACCCAGTACTTC. It codes for CAMSAGTRETQYF.

This clonotype was observed a handful of times. The rearrangement uses TRBV6-2 or TRBV6-3 and TRBJ2-7, with 7 bases lining up with TRBD1. This CDR3 has 13 amino acids. CDR1 and CDR2 (germline): MNHEY, SVGEGT. The V and J ends lost 2 bases and 7 bases, in that order; junction bases with no gene match: 5. The CDR3 DNA reads as TGTGCCAGCAGTTACGCCGGGACAGCGGAGCAGTACTTC. Encoded protein: CASSYAGTAEQYF.

As for this clonotype: A junction end diverges from the germline sequence, so it may reflect a read error. This chain joins TRBV7-2 and TRBJ2-7, with TRBD1 matching over 9 bases. Germline V gene lookup returns CDR1 SGHTA and CDR2 FQGNSA. The CDR3 has 16 residues. The CDR3 sequence: CPSSRLTGGVSYEQYF. CDR3 nucleotides: TGTCCCAGCAGCCGTCTAACAGGGGGCGTCTCCTACGAGCAGTACTTC.

The chain has TRBV15 and TRBJ2-7; 12 positions agree with TRBD2. The CDR3 runs to 18 residues. The germline gives CDR1 LNHNV, CDR2 YYDKDF (reference sequence). J lost 3 bases, V lost 0 bases, and 9 bases had no gene match. CDR3 in DNA: TGTGCCACCAGCAGAGATTATCTTACTAGCGGGAGGAACTACGAGCAGTACTTC. Translation gives CATSRDYLTSGRNYEQYF. The complete variable domain, with remaining parts taken from reference TRBV15 and TRBJ2-7, reads DAMVIQNPRYQVTQFGKPVTLSCSQTLNHNVMYWYQQKSSQAPKLLFHYYDKDFNNEADTPDNFQSRRPNTSFCFLDIRSPGLGDTAMYLCATSRDYLTSGRNYEQYFGPGTRLTVT.

CDR3 sequence (DNA): TGTGCCATCATACCGGGACAGGGGGCCGGGCCCTATGGCTACACCTTC. This gives the protein CAIIPGQGAGPYGYTF. This chain connects TRBV28 to TRBJ1-2; 12 bases line up with TRBD1. The CDR3 spans 16 residues. Germline CDR1 and CDR2: MDHEN and SYDVKM. The junction had 13 bases not matched to a gene; V was cut back by 10 bases and J by 4 bases.

The chain carries TRBV24-1 and TRBJ2-3; no definite D call. V was shortened by 7 bases and J by 3 bases, with 7 bases between the two germline ends. The CDR3 runs to 12 residues. Germline loops: CDR1 KGHDR, CDR2 SFDVKD. CDR3 DNA sequence: TGTGCCACCAGGGGGTCGACAGATACGCAGTATTTT. It codes for CATRGSTDTQYF.

On this clonotype: It may be a read error: a sequence one base away is much more abundant. The chain recombines TRBV18 with TRBJ2-7; D uncertain. Germline assignment: CDR1 KGHSH and CDR2 LQKENI. This CDR3 region has 13 residues. The CDR3 loop is CAGSPSPNSEQYF. The CDR3, as DNA: TGTGCCGGCTCACCGTCACCAAACTCCGAGCAGTACTTC.

This clonotype was counted many times. The chain joins TRBV27 to TRBJ2-3; possibly TRBD1 or TRBD2 for D (5 bases each). Per the germline V gene, CDR1 is MNHEY and CDR2 is SMNVEV (reference sequence). There are 13 residues in the CDR3. The ends were cut back, 3 bases at V and 6 bases at J, with 10 bases in the middle. The CDR3: CASSFKGTDTQYF. CDR3 bases: TGTGCCAGCAGTTTTAAGGGGACGGATACGCAGTATTTT.

This clonotype has more than one count but fewer than ten. The V gene is TRBV12-3 or TRBV12-4, the J gene TRBJ2-4; 7 bases match TRBD1. The CDR3 loop spans 16 amino acids. V trimming: 5 bases; J trimming: 8 bases; junction bases outside the gene matches: 15. The CDR3 is CASSPTPTGQGDIQYF. The CDR3 region has the DNA TGTGCCAGCAGTCCCACGCCGACAGGGCAAGGGGACATTCAGTACTTC.

This clonotype was counted many times. DNA of the CDR3: TGTGCCAGCAGTAACCCCGGGGGGGAGACCCAGTACTTC. It codes for CASSNPGGETQYF. The gene calls are TRBV6-5 and TRBJ2-5; TRBD2 matches 7 bases. Germline V gene data show CDR1 as MNHEY and CDR2 as SVGAGI. This CDR3 spans 13 amino acids. J was trimmed by 5 bases and V by 5 bases; bases with no gene match: 5.

The chain combines TRBV5-5 with TRBJ2-5, with 8 bases identical to TRBD2. V dropped 5 bases and J dropped 4; count of bases not matched to a gene: 7. The CDR3 is 14 residues long. Germline lookup yields CDR1 SGHKS and CDR2 YYEKEE (reference sequence). Here the CDR3 reads CASSQAGVRETQYF. The CDR3 DNA sequence: TGTGCCAGCAGTCAAGCGGGAGTGCGAGAGACCCAGTACTTC. Supplemented by reference TRBV5-5 and TRBJ2-5, the full variable domain reads DAGVTQSPTHLIKTRGQQVTLRCSPISGHKSVSWYQQVLGQGPQFIFQYYEKEERGRGNFPDRFSARQFPNYSSELNVNALLLGDSALYLCASSQAGVRETQYFGPGTRLLVL.

For the CDR3, the DNA is TGCAGTGGGGGGTCTCCCCTTGGGGATTCACCCCTCCACTTT. Its protein product is CSGGSPLGDSPLHF. The gene calls are TRBV20-1 and TRBJ1-6, with D possibly TRBD1 on 5 matching bases. The CDR3 spans 14 residues. Between the trimmed V and J ends, which lost 7 bases and 8 bases, there was a span of 18 bases. The germline gives CDR1 DFQATT, CDR2 SNEGSKA (reference sequence).

A word on this clonotype: Just one base apart from a much larger clone, this may be a read error. The chain links TRBV9 to TRBJ2-5; 8 positions match TRBD1. The CDR3 is 13 amino acids. Germline V gives CDR1 SGDLS, CDR2 YYNGEE. The trim removed 3 bases at V and 11 bases at J, leaving 9 bases unmatched. Here the CDR3 reads CASSADRGNEQYF. The CDR3 region has the DNA TGTGCCAGCAGCGCCGACAGGGGCAATGAGCAGTACTTC.

At least ten counts were recorded for this clonotype. CDR3 sequence (DNA): TGCGCCAGCAGCCAAGATTTCCGAGGTACCTACGAGCAGTACTTC. Its translation: CASSQDFRGTYEQYF. The chain carries TRBV4-3 and TRBJ2-7; D gene uncertain. V shed 0 bases and J shed 2 bases, with 11 bases lying between them. Per germline, CDR1 LGHNA and CDR2 YSLEER. The CDR3 consists of 15 residues.

The table lists this clonotype with a few counts. The CDR3 bases are TGTGCCAGCAGCTATCGAGGGGGGGTTGAAGGGGCCAACGTCCTGACTTTC. Translating gives CASSYRGGVEGANVLTF. This chain uses TRBV7-9 with TRBJ2-6; maybe TRBD2 (7 bases). Looked up from germline, CDR1 is SEHNR and CDR2 is FQNEAQ (reference sequence). The CDR3 consists of 17 residues. V was cut by 4 bases and J by 4 bases, with 17 bases left in between. The full variable domain, in which reference TRBV7-9 and TRBJ2-6 provide the parts outside the CDR3, is DTGVSQNPRHKITKRGQNVTFRCDPISEHNRLYWYRQTLGQGPEFLTYFQNEAQLEKSRLLSDRFSAERPKGSFSTLEIQRTEQGDSAMYLCASSYRGGVEGANVLTFGAGSRLTVL.

The V and J genes are TRBV4-1 and TRBJ2-5; 10 positions match TRBD2. This CDR3 has 17 residues. The trim removed 1 base at V and 1 base at J, leaving 6 bases unmatched. The germline gives CDR1 MGHRA, CDR2 YSYEKL. The CDR3 bases are TGCGCCAGCAGCCAAGGCGCATGGACTAGCGGCCAAGAGACCCAGTACTTC. It yields the protein CASSQGAWTSGQETQYF.

The chain uses TRBV9 and TRBJ2-5; the D gene is possibly TRBD2 (5 bases). The CDR3 loop spans 14 amino acids. The V end was cut by 3 bases, the J end by 5 bases, with 14 bases between. CDR1 is SGDLS, CDR2 YYNGEE, per germline. The CDR3 here is CASSDPSGGETQYF. The CDR3 region has the DNA TGTGCCAGCAGCGATCCCTCAGGCGGGGAGACCCAGTACTTC.

This clonotype was seen only a few times. The chain is built from TRBV7-9 and TRBJ1-1; D gene ambiguous. Trimming left V 5 bases short and J 2 bases short, with 6 bases between. In germline, CDR1 is SEHNR, CDR2 FQNEAQ (reference sequence). This CDR3 has 12 residues. The CDR3 DNA reads as TGTGCCAGCAGCAACTCAAACACTGAAGCTTTCTTT. This translates into CASSNSNTEAFF.

This clonotype appeared a few times. The gene calls are TRBV7-9 and TRBJ2-1; D call uncertain. The ends were cut back, 5 bases at V and 6 bases at J, with 8 bases in the middle. Germline V gene sequence: CDR1 SEHNR, CDR2 FQNEAQ (reference sequence). This CDR3 is built from 12 residues. This CDR3 reads CASSGLPNEQFF. Written as DNA, the CDR3 is TGTGCCAGCAGCGGATTACCCAATGAGCAGTTCTTC.

This clonotype was seen ten or more times. V and J are TRBV5-1 and TRBJ1-2; tentatively, D is TRBD1 (5 bases). The CDR3 runs to 15 residues. The V gene lost 0 bases and the J gene lost 8 bases, with 17 bases spanning the gap. Germline CDR1 SGHRS, CDR2 YFSETQ. The CDR3 DNA follows: TGCGCCAGCAGCTTGGCCGGAACAGGTGGAGAGGGCTACACCTTC. Translation: CASSLAGTGGEGYTF.

This clonotype has a handful of counts. The rearrangement uses TRBV2 and TRBJ1-5; possible D gene TRBD1, 5 bases. From germline, CDR1 is SNHLY and CDR2 FYNNEI. The V gene lost 3 bases and the J gene lost 2 bases, with 17 bases spanning the gap. This CDR3 contains 17 residues. The CDR3 DNA reads TGTGCCAGCAGTGAGGGGTCGGGGGTCGTCGGCAATCAGCCCCAGCATTTT. Its protein is CASSEGSGVVGNQPQHF.

This chain connects TRBV20-1 to TRBJ2-2; 9 nucleotides line up with TRBD2. V trimming: 5 bases; J trimming: 2 bases; junction bases outside the gene matches: 3. CDR1 DFQATT and CDR2 SNEGSKA come from the germline V gene (reference sequence). The CDR3 extends over 14 amino acids. The CDR3 region has the DNA TGCAGTGCTCCACTAGCGGGCAACACCGGGGAGCTGTTTTTT. This codes for CSAPLAGNTGELFF.

In this sample, this clonotype turned up a few times. The V call is TRBV30, the J call TRBJ1-1, with D tentatively TRBD1 (5 bases). Germline values: CDR1 GTSNPN, CDR2 SVGIG (reference sequence). Trimming removed 5 bases from V and 3 bases from J, with 10 bases in between. The CDR3 covers 12 residues. CDR3: CAWGTTDTEAFF. The CDR3, as DNA: TGTGCCTGGGGGACTACGGACACTGAAGCTTTCTTT.

The chain joins TRBV4-3 to TRBJ2-1, with D hard to call. Per the germline V gene, CDR1 is LGHNA and CDR2 is YSLEER. V was clipped by 1 base and J by 7 bases, with 11 bases between them. CDR3 size: 14 residues. The CDR3 loop is CASSQAFLGNEQFF. The CDR3 bases are TGCGCCAGCAGCCAAGCCTTTTTAGGGAATGAGCAGTTCTTC.

As to this clonotype: A read error is possible here, since a much larger clone lies one base away. V and J are TRBV7-2 and TRBJ2-7; D is unresolved. The last part of the DNA fits TRBJ2-5 better; the J call may be wrong. The CDR3 runs to 14 residues. In germline, CDR1 is SGHTA, CDR2 FQGNSA. In DNA form, the CDR3 reads TGTGCCAGCAGCTCCTTACTCGGAAAAGGGACCCAGTACTTC. It translates to CASSSLLGKGTQYF.